Listed below are T cell receptor beta chains from one sample, sequenced in a study of blood T cell repertoires in COVID-19. Method: immunoSEQ multiplex PCR; TCRdb's copy keeps in-frame clones and lacks some. This sample has roughly 60,000 clones, with about 80% found just once. The specimen sequenced was peripheral blood. The source is a man aged 55 to 69 with acute or convalescent COVID-19. CDR3s include the opening cysteine and the closing phenylalanine or tryptophan. The D gene is left open where the match is weak. Size is stated for part of the rows, as once, few or many counts, or as a class when the clone is expanded.

clone size,J gene,CDR3 length,D gene,V gene,CDR3 DNA,CDR3 protein
once,TRBJ1-5,19,TRBD1,TRBV5-5,TGTGCCAGCAGCTTGGGAGCCCTGACAGGGGGATATAGCAATCAGCCCCAGCATTTT,CASSLGALTGGYSNQPQHF
.,TRBJ1-1,14,.,TRBV12-5,TGTGCTAGTGCCTCGACAGCTCCCGGCACTGAAGCTTTCTTT,CASASTAPGTEAFF
.,TRBJ2-1,16,TRBD2,TRBV24-1,TGTGCCACCAGTGGCGGGGGGAGAGATCCCTACAATGAGCAGTTCTTC,CATSGGGRDPYNEQFF
.,TRBJ2-7,16,TRBD1,TRBV7-2,TGTGCCAGCAGCTTCGGGACAGGGAAGGGCCCCTACGAGCAGTACTTC,CASSFGTGKGPYEQYF
.,TRBJ2-1,15,.,TRBV12-5,TGTGCTAGTGGTTTGGCCGGGGGGCGGCTCAATGAGCAGTTCTTC,CASGLAGGRLNEQFF
few,TRBJ1-3,18,TRBD1,TRBV18,TGTGCCAGCTCACCAAGTCCGGGACAGGGGGGCTCTGGAAACACCATATATTTT,CASSPSPGQGGSGNTIYF
.,TRBJ2-1,16,TRBD2,TRBV5-1,TGCGCCAGCAGCCGACTAGCGGGGGGGCCTACCAATGAGCAGTTCTTC,CASSRLAGGPTNEQFF
.,TRBJ2-7,15,TRBD1,TRBV7-9,TGTGCCAGCAGCATTGGACAGGGGGCATCCTACGAGCAGTACTTC,CASSIGQGASYEQYF
.,TRBJ2-7,13,.,TRBV5-1,TGCGCCAGCAGCTTGGGTTCGGGCTACGAGCAGTACTTC,CASSLGSGYEQYF
.,TRBJ1-1,13,.,TRBV12-3/TRBV12-4,TGTGCCAGCAGTCCCCGGCAGGACACTGAAGCTTTCTTT,CASSPRQDTEAFF
.,TRBJ1-6,15,TRBD1,TRBV5-1,TGCGCCAGCAGCTTGGACGGGACAGCGGATTCACCCCTCCACTTT,CASSLDGTADSPLHF
few,TRBJ1-2,14,.,TRBV10-3,TGTGCCATCAGTGAAACCGGGACACTAGTTAGATACACCTTC,CAISETGTLVRYTF
.,TRBJ1-1,15,.,TRBV9,TGTGCCAGCAGCGTAGGGTCCCAGGGTAGTACTGAAGCTTTCTTT,CASSVGSQGSTEAFF
.,TRBJ2-3,15,.,TRBV29-1,TGCAGCGTTGACGTCGGAACAGCCAGCACAGATACGCAGTATTTT,CSVDVGTASTDTQYF
.,TRBJ1-5,14,.,TRBV2,TGTGCCAGCAGTGGGTCCTACCGGAATCAGCCCCAGCATTTT,CASSGSYRNQPQHF
once,TRBJ1-1,12,.,TRBV2,TGTGCCAGCATGATGGGGAGGGTGGGCGCTTTCTTT,CASMMGRVGAFF
.,TRBJ1-2,15,TRBD1,TRBV30,TGTGCCTGGAGTGTATGGACAGGGAGCCTCTATGGCTACACCTTC,CAWSVWTGSLYGYTF
few,TRBJ2-3,16,TRBD2,TRBV5-1,TGCGCCAGCAGCGTAATTCCAAGCGGGGGGCCAGATACGCAGTATTTT,CASSVIPSGGPDTQYF
.,TRBJ2-7,14,TRBD2,TRBV28,TGTGCCAGCAGCCCTTCGGGGGGTTCCTACGAGCAGTACTTC,CASSPSGGSYEQYF
.,TRBJ1-2,13,TRBD1,TRBV24-1,TGTGCCACCAGTGATTTCAGGGGGGATGGCTACACCTTC,CATSDFRGDGYTF
.,TRBJ2-2,15,.,TRBV5-6,TGTGCCAGCAGCTTGAGTGGGGCTAACACCGGGGAGCTGTTTTTT,CASSLSGANTGELFF
.,TRBJ1-1,12,.,TRBV29-1,TGCAGCGTCCGGACATCCTCAGCTGAAGCTTTCTTT,CSVRTSSAEAFF
few,TRBJ2-7,14,.,TRBV19,TGTGCCAGTAGTATAGGAGGCACCTCCTACGAGCAGTACTTC,CASSIGGTSYEQYF
.,TRBJ1-2,15,TRBD1,TRBV9,TGTGCCAGCAGCGTAGCCCGAACAGGGGGAGATGGCTACACCTTC,CASSVARTGGDGYTF
.,TRBJ1-2,17,TRBD1,TRBV7-3,TGTGCCAGCAGTGCTATTGGAGGACCTACAGGGGCCTATGGCTACACCTTC,CASSAIGGPTGAYGYTF
.,TRBJ2-7,17,TRBD2,TRBV15,TGTGCCACCAGCAGAGACGCTCCTAGCGGTAGCTCCTACGAGCAGTACTTC,CATSRDAPSGSSYEQYF
.,TRBJ2-1,15,TRBD2,TRBV7-6,TGTGCCAGCAGCTCCGGACTAGCGGTTTACAATGAGCAGTTCTTC,CASSSGLAVYNEQFF
.,TRBJ1-5,15,.,TRBV15,TGTGCCACCAGCCGAAAGGGCAGGGACAATCAGCCCCAGCATTTT,CATSRKGRDNQPQHF
few,TRBJ2-7,13,TRBD2,TRBV7-9,TGTGCCAGCAGCTTGACTAGCGGCGGAGAGCAGTACTTC,CASSLTSGGEQYF
once,TRBJ2-7,13,.,TRBV27,TGTGCCAGCAGTTCATTGGGGCCCTACGAGCAGTACTTC,CASSSLGPYEQYF
once,TRBJ1-2,14,.,TRBV18,TGTGCCAGCTCACTCGCCGCCGGGACTGCTCTTGGCACCTTC,CASSLAAGTALGTF
.,TRBJ1-3,13,.,TRBV25-1,TGTGCCAGCAGACAGGGTTTCGGAAACACCATATATTTT,CASRQGFGNTIYF
.,TRBJ1-4,15,TRBD1,TRBV19,TGTGCCAGTAGTACAACCGGGACAGGGGATGAAAAACTGTTTTTT,CASSTTGTGDEKLFF
.,TRBJ1-3,15,.,TRBV7-2,TGTGCCAGCAGCTTAGCCCAGGGGACGGGAAACACCATATATTTT,CASSLAQGTGNTIYF
.,TRBJ2-2,16,TRBD2,TRBV5-1,TGCGCCAGCAGCGTTAGCGGGGGGGCGATGGCCGGGGAGCTGTTTTTT,CASSVSGGAMAGELFF
.,TRBJ1-1,19,.,TRBV21-1,TGTGCCACCCCTAAGAGGCAGGGCAGGGATCCTCGGTTAGTCCCTGAAGCTTTCTTT,CATPKRQGRDPRLVPEAFF
.,TRBJ2-1,16,TRBD2,TRBV6-1,TGTGCCAGCAGTGTCTCTAGCGGGGGGGCCTACAATGAGCAGTTCTTC,CASSVSSGGAYNEQFF
.,TRBJ2-1,14,TRBD2,TRBV5-1,TGCGCCAGCAGAAGCGGGGGGGCGGCAAATGAGCAGTTCTTC,CASRSGGAANEQFF
many,TRBJ1-4,14,.,TRBV7-9,TGTGCCAGCAGCTTAGACGGTGAGAGTGAAAAACTGTTTTTT,CASSLDGESEKLFF
.,TRBJ2-5,14,.,TRBV7-9,TGTGCCAGCCCGGAGGATTATCAGCAAGAGACCCAGTACTTC,CASPEDYQQETQYF
.,TRBJ2-1,15,TRBD2,TRBV9,TGTGCCAGCAGCCCATCTAGCGGCGCCTACAATGAGCAGTTCTTC,CASSPSSGAYNEQFF
once,TRBJ2-1,11,.,TRBV12-3/TRBV12-4,TGTGCCAGCAGTCAGGAGGGTGAGCAGTTCTTC,CASSQEGEQFF
once,TRBJ1-6,14,.,TRBV19,TGTGCCAGTAGTGCGGGACGGCCTAATTCACCCCTCCACTTT,CASSAGRPNSPLHF
.,TRBJ2-3,14,TRBD2,TRBV19,TGTGCCAGTAGTATGGGCGGGGGGAGTGATACGCAGTATTTT,CASSMGGGSDTQYF
.,TRBJ2-2,16,TRBD1,TRBV5-5,TGTGCCAGCAGCCGACCGGGACAGGGGTCCACCGGGGAGCTGTTTTTT,CASSRPGQGSTGELFF
.,TRBJ1-2,14,TRBD1,TRBV27,TGTGCCAGCAGTCAGGACAGGGGGGGGAATGGCTACACCTTC,CASSQDRGGNGYTF
.,TRBJ2-1,16,TRBD1,TRBV5-1,TGCGCCAGCAGCTTGGGGACAGGGGGCGATAAGAATGAGCAGTTCTTC,CASSLGTGGDKNEQFF
.,TRBJ1-1,12,TRBD1,TRBV30,TGTGCCTGGGGGACAGGGAACACTGAAGCTTTCTTT,CAWGTGNTEAFF
.,TRBJ2-5,15,.,TRBV24-1,TGTGCCACCAGTGGTGGGAACAGGGTAGGAGAGACCCAGTACTTC,CATSGGNRVGETQYF
.,TRBJ1-2,14,TRBD1,TRBV24-1,TGTGCCACCAGTGATTCGTACAGGGGGCGCGGCTACACCTTC,CATSDSYRGRGYTF
.,TRBJ1-6,11,.,TRBV24-1,TGTGCCACCAGGGGGGGAGGGCCCCTCCACTTT,CATRGGGPLHF